The next 17 T cell receptor beta chains were all read from a single sample in a study of Ad26.COV2.S vaccination and SARS-CoV-2 variants. The sample's treatment: some 20 received Ad26.COV2.S at low or high dose, single or two shots; about 5 received placebo; per-sample allocation not given. Collection of the samples took place on day 63 after the first injection of vaccine or placebo. Profiled with immunoSEQ multiplex PCR; TCRdb holds only in-frame clones, not every one. The sample has around 300,000 clones, more than 85% seen once. The specimen was peripheral blood, collected in a trial of Ad26.COV2.S vaccine versus placebo. These receptors all come from a person aged 18-60 years who received the Ad26.COV2.S COVID-19 vaccine or a placebo.

CDR3 in DNA: TGCGCCAGCAGCCAAGATCCAGGGACCGGTTCACCCCTCCACTTT. Its protein product is CASSQDPGTGSPLHF. The gene calls are TRBV4-1 and TRBJ1-6, with D tentatively TRBD1 (5 bases). Germline lookup yields CDR1 MGHRA and CDR2 YSYEKL. The CDR3 sequence is 15 residues long. Between the trimmed V and J ends, which lost 0 bases and 9 bases, there was a span of 12 bases.

The V and J genes are TRBV5-1 and TRBJ2-5; D ambiguous. Germline lookup yields CDR1 SGHRS and CDR2 YFSETQ. This CDR3 spans 14 amino acids. The ends were cut back, 1 base at V and 4 bases at J, with 11 bases in the middle. The CDR3 loop reads CASSLRVFRETQYF. DNA for the CDR3: TGCGCCAGCAGCTTGAGGGTTTTCCGAGAGACCCAGTACTTC. The full variable domain, with the rest looked up from reference TRBV5-1 and TRBJ2-5, is KAGVTQTPRYLIKTRGQQVTLSCSPISGHRSVSWYQQTPGQGLQFLFEYFSETQRNKGNFPGRFSGRQFSNSRSEMNVSTLELGDSALYLCASSLRVFRETQYFGPGTRLLVL.

The chain employs TRBV15 and TRBJ2-7, with a possible D match to TRBD1 (7 bases). CDR3 length equals 15 residues. CDR1 is LNHNV, CDR2 YYDKDF, per germline (reference sequence). Trimming took off 3 bases at V and 4 bases at J, with 16 bases between the two ends. CDR3 bases: TGTGCCACCAGCAGGGAGGACAGGAGGGGTTACGAGCAGTACTTC. Translated: CATSREDRRGYEQYF. Complete variable domain (other parts from reference TRBV15 and TRBJ2-7): DAMVIQNPRYQVTQFGKPVTLSCSQTLNHNVMYWYQQKSSQAPKLLFHYYDKDFNNEADTPDNFQSRRPNTSFCFLDIRSPGLGDTAMYLCATSREDRRGYEQYFGPGTRLTVT.

This chain uses TRBV19 with TRBJ1-2; tentatively, D is TRBD1 (6 bases). Germline CDR1 is LNHDA and CDR2 is SQIVND (reference sequence). V was trimmed by 1 base and J by 7 bases, leaving 10 bases between them. The CDR3 covers 13 residues. The CDR3 region is CASSIGGHLGYTF. In DNA, the CDR3 is TGTGCCAGTAGTATAGGGGGGCATCTTGGCTACACCTTC.

This clone was seen a few times. The chain links TRBV10-1 to TRBJ1-1; D unresolved. The CDR3 is made up of 12 amino acids. Germline loops: CDR1 WNHNN, CDR2 SYGVQD (reference sequence). The V gene lost 7 bases and the J gene lost 5 bases, with 11 bases spanning the gap. Here the CDR3 DNA reads TGCGCCAGCAAACGAAGGGAGACTGAAGCTTTCTTT. Residues: CASKRRETEAFF.

This chain links TRBV28 with TRBJ1-1; TRBD1 might be the D (6 bases). The CDR3 length is 14 residues. V lost 5 bases and J 7 bases, leaving 17 bases between the germline ends. CDR1 is MDHEN and CDR2 is SYDVKM in the germline V gene. The CDR3 is CASSRQGPDLEAFF. The DNA for the CDR3 is TGTGCCAGCAGTCGCCAGGGGCCCGACCTTGAAGCTTTCTTT.

The chain has TRBV6-2 or TRBV6-3 and TRBJ2-3, with 8 bases matching TRBD1. This CDR3 is 15 amino acids long. The J segment lost 1 base and the V segment lost 10 bases, leaving 10 bases of the junction unmatched. Germline V gene lookup returns CDR1 MNHEY and CDR2 SVGEGT. The CDR3 nucleotides read TGTGCCACCATCCCTGGGGGACAGGGCACAGATACGCAGTATTTT. Encoded protein: CATIPGGQGTDTQYF.

The gene calls are TRBV5-1 and TRBJ2-1; 10 bases match TRBD2. This CDR3 contains 16 residues. V lost 4 bases and J lost 0; bases outside the gene matches: 4. Germline assignment: CDR1 SGHRS and CDR2 YFSETQ. Here the CDR3 reads CASSQLAGNSYNEQFF. DNA of the CDR3: TGCGCCAGCAGCCAACTAGCGGGGAACTCCTACAATGAGCAGTTCTTC.

About this clone: An end of the junction differs from the germline gene, which may be a read error. The chain employs TRBV2 and TRBJ1-3; D gene ambiguous. This CDR3 is 15 amino acids long. Germline V gene data show CDR1 as SNHLY and CDR2 as FYNNEI. In DNA form, the CDR3 reads TGTGCCAGCAGCGAAGGCCCCGACACCGGAAACACCATATATTTT. Its translation: CASSEGPDTGNTIYF. Full variable domain (outside the CDR3, taken from reference TRBV2 and TRBJ1-3): EPEVTQTPSHQVTQMGQEVILRCVPISNHLYFYWYRQILGQKVEFLVSFYNNEISEKSEIFDDQFSVERPDGSNFTLKIRSTKLEDSAMYFCASSEGPDTGNTIYFGEGSWLTVV.

The V call is TRBV7-3, the J call TRBJ1-1, with D perhaps TRBD1 (5 bases). Trimming cost V 3 bases and J 0 bases, with 11 bases left between them. The CDR3 runs 15 residues. Germline values: CDR1 SGHTA, CDR2 FQGTGA. The CDR3 is CASSLGPPMNTEAFF. The CDR3 bases are TGTGCCAGCAGCTTGGGACCCCCTATGAACACTGAAGCTTTCTTT.

The V call is TRBV7-3, the J call TRBJ2-3, with D tentatively TRBD2 (5 bases). Germline V lookup: CDR1 SGHTA, CDR2 FQGTGA. This CDR3 has 16 amino acids. V was shortened by 0 bases and J by 2 bases, with 12 bases between the two germline ends. This CDR3 is CASSLTAGGFTDTQYF. As DNA, the CDR3 is TGTGCCAGCAGCTTAACGGCGGGCGGGTTCACAGATACGCAGTATTTT.

The chain couples TRBV24-1 to TRBJ2-3, with 9 bases aligning to TRBD1. The CDR3 runs 17 residues. Trimming removed 1 base from V and 4 bases from J; junction bases left unmatched: 8. Per the germline V gene, CDR1 is KGHDR and CDR2 is SFDVKD. CDR3: CATSDFGTGLLADTQYF. In DNA, the CDR3 is TGTGCCACCAGTGATTTTGGGACAGGGTTGCTCGCAGATACGCAGTATTTT.

This chain connects TRBV7-6 to TRBJ2-4; 8 bases align to TRBD1. The CDR3 loop spans 19 amino acids. The V segment lost 5 bases and the J segment 1 base; nucleotides outside the gene matches: 16. Germline V gene lookup returns CDR1 SGHVS and CDR2 FNYEAQ. CDR3 DNA sequence: TGTGCCAGCAGCCCAAGCCCAGGGGGCGCACGGGGGGCCAAAAACATTCAGTACTTC. This gives the protein CASSPSPGGARGAKNIQYF.

V gene TRBV19 combines with J gene TRBJ2-6; TRBD1 or TRBD2 may be the D gene (5 bases each). Deletions cut 5 bases from V and 3 bases from J, with 20 bases between. The CDR3 has 18 amino acids. Germline V gene sequence: CDR1 LNHDA, CDR2 SQIVND (reference sequence). The DNA of the CDR3 is TGTGCCAGTAGTGCCGAGAGGGGATCCCTGGATGGGGCCAACGTCCTGACTTTC. This sequence encodes CASSAERGSLDGANVLTF.

A remark on this clone: A clone one base away is much larger, so this may be a read error. The chain couples TRBV5-1 to TRBJ1-2; 10 bases are shared with TRBD1. V was clipped by 4 bases and J by 7 bases; unmatched bases: 7. Germline-derived CDR1 and CDR2 are SGHRS and YFSETQ. There are 14 residues in the CDR3. The CDR3 DNA sequence: TGCGCCAGCAGCCCAGCAGGACAGGGGGTTGGCTACACCTTC. Translating it yields CASSPAGQGVGYTF.

This rearrangement joins TRBV6-6 to TRBJ1-1; tentative D call: TRBD1 (5 bases). Germline-derived CDR1 and CDR2 are MNHNY and SVGAGI (reference sequence). This CDR3 is built from 13 residues. The ends were cut back, 5 bases at V and 7 bases at J, with 14 bases in the middle. CDR3 DNA sequence: TGTGCCAGCAGTACCAGGGAAGTGAATGAAGCTTTCTTT. Its translation: CASSTREVNEAFF.

The V gene is TRBV7-8, the J gene TRBJ2-1; D is undetermined. Germline V CDR1 and CDR2: SGHVS, FQNEAQ. The CDR3 covers 12 residues. Trimming pared 0 bases from V and 6 bases from J, leaving 3 bases between. This CDR3 is CASSLASNEQFF. Here the CDR3 DNA reads TGTGCCAGCAGCTTAGCCAGCAATGAGCAGTTCTTC.